This TCR beta chain was sequenced during a study of vaccination effects on CD4 cells after COVID-19. Study at large: Each participant received a vaccine that was either BNT162b2 or mRNA-1273, given as two doses.

V trimming: 0 bases; J trimming: 4 bases; junction bases outside the gene matches: 6. Germline V lookup: CDR1 SGDLS, CDR2 YYNGEE. The CDR3 sequence is 16 residues long. The table came from immunoSEQ multiplex PCR; TCRdb's copy has only in-frame clones and leaves some out. Among about 74,000 clones, 75% to 80% were seen once, and the ten largest hold approximately 2%. CD4+ T cell isolation took place after about 11 days of culture. Vaccinated recipients, who were negative for nucleocapsid antibodies, had no history of SARS-CoV-2 infection. Findings and limits, study-wide: Within healthy vaccinees, only 1 of 255 vaccine-induced clones displayed cross-reactivity with common cold coronaviruses.

A note on this clone: As yet, its antigen is unknown.

The chain combines TRBV9 with TRBJ1-2; 10 bases are shared with TRBD1. This specimen consisted of CD4+ T cells from PBMCs cultured without peptide, obtained before COVID-19 vaccination. The source of this sequence is a human donor who received a COVID-19 vaccine. The CDR3 DNA reads TGTGCCAGCAGCGTAGAGGGGACAGGGGCGGCCTATGGCTACACCTTC. This gives the protein CASSVEGTGAAYGYTF.